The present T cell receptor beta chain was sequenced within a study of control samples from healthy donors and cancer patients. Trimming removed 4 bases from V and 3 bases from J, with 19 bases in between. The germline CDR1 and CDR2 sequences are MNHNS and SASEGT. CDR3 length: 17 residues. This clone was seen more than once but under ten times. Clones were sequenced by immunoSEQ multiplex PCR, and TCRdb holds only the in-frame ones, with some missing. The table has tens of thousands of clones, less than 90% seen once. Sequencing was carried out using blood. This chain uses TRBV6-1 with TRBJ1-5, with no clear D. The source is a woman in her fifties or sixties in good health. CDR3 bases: TGTGCCAGCAGTGCCCCTCGGAGGACGGGTCACAATCAGCCCCAGCATTTT. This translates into CASSAPRRTGHNQPQHF.